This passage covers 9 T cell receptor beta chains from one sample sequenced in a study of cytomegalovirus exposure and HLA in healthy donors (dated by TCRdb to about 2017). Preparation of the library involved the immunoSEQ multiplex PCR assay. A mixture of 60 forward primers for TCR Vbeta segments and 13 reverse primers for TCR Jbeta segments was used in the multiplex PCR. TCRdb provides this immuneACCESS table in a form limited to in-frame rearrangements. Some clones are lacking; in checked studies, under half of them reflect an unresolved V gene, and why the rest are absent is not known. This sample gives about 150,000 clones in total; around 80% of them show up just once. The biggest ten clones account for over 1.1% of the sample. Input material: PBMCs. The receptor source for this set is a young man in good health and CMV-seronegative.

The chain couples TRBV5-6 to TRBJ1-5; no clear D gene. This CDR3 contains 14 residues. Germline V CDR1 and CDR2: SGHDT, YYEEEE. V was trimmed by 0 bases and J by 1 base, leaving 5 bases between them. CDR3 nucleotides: TGTGCCAGCAGCTTGGTGGGCAGCAATCAGCCCCAGCATTTT. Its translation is CASSLVGSNQPQHF.

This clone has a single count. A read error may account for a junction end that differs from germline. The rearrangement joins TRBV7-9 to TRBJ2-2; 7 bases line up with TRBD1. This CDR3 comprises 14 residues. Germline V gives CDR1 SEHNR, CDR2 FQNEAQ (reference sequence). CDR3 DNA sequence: TGTTCCAGCAGCCCTCGGACAGGCAGAGGGGAGCTGTTTTTT. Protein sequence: CSSSPRTGRGELFF.

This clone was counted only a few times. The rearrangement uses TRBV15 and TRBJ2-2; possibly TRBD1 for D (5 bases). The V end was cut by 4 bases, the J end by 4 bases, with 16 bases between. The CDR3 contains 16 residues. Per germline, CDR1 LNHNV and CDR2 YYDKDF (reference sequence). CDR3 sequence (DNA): TGTGCCACCAGCAAAGAGGAACAGGTTGGCACCGGGGAGCTGTTTTTT. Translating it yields CATSKEEQVGTGELFF.

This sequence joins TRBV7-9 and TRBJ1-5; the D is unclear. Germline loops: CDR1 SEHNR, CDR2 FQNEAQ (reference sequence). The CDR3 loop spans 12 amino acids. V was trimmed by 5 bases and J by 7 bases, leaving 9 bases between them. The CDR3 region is CASSREYQPQHF. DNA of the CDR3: TGTGCCAGCAGCCGAGAGTACCAGCCCCAGCATTTT.

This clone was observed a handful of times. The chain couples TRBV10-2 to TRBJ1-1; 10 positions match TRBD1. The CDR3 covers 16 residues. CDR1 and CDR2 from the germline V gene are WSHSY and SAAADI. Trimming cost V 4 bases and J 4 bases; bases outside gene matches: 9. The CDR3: CASSVSVGQGGTEAFF. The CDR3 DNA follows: TGCGCCAGCAGTGTATCGGTCGGACAGGGGGGCACTGAAGCTTTCTTT.

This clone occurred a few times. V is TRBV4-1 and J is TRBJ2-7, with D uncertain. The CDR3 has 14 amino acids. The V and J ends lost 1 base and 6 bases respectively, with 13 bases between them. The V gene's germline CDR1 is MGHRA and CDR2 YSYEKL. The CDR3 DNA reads TGCGCCAGCAGCCAAGGGTCCGGTCCCCTCGAGCAGTACTTC. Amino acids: CASSQGSGPLEQYF.

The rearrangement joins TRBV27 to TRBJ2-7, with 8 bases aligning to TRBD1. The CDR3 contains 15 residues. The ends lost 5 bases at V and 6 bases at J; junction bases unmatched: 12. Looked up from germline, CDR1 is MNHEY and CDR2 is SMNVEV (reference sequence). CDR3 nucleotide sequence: TGTGCCAGCAGTCTCGCAGGGGGCGCCGGGGGCGAGCAGTACTTC. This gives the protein CASSLAGGAGGEQYF.

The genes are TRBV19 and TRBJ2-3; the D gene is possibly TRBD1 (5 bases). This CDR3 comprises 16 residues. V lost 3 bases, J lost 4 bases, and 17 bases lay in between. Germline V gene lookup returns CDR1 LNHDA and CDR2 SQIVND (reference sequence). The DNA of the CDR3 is TGTGCCAGTAGTATTCTCGGAGCTCGACAGTCAGATACGCAGTATTTT. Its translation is CASSILGARQSDTQYF.

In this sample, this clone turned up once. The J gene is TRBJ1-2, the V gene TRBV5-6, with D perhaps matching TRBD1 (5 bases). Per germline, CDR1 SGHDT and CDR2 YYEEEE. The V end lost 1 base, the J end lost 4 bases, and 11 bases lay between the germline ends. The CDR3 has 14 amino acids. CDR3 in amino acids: CASSLLPGLYGYTF. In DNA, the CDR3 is TGTGCCAGCAGCTTGTTACCAGGGCTCTATGGCTACACCTTC. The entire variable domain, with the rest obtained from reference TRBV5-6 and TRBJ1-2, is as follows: DAGVTQSPTHLIKTRGQQVTLRCSPKSGHDTVSWYQQALGQGPQFIFQYYEEEERQRGNFPDRFSGHQFPNYSSELNVNALLLGDSALYLCASSLLPGLYGYTFGSGTRLTVV.